This T cell receptor beta chain was found in a study of Ad26.COV2.S vaccination and SARS-CoV-2 variants. Across the whole study: Ad26.COV2.S, an intramuscular injection, was given once or twice 56 days apart.

The assay was immunoSEQ multiplex PCR, and TCRdb's table has in-frame clones only and misses some. The sample includes about 400,000 clones, around 82% of them seen just once. The treatment here: roughly 19 received Ad26.COV2.S at low or high dose, single or two shots; about 5 received placebo; per-sample allocation not given. Following the first vaccine or placebo injection, samples were taken on day 63. The material sequenced was peripheral blood, taken in a trial of Ad26.COV2.S vaccine versus placebo. This receptor was taken from a person aged 18 to 65 who received the Ad26.COV2.S COVID-19 vaccine or a placebo.

The CDR3 protein is CASSLLPGAHEQYF. The CDR3, as DNA: TGTGCCAGCAGCTTACTGCCAGGGGCCCACGAGCAGTACTTC. The rearrangement links TRBV7-9 to TRBJ2-7; a possible D gene is TRBD1 (6 bases). Germline CDR1 and CDR2: SEHNR and FQNEAQ (reference sequence). This CDR3 has 14 amino acids. V was trimmed by 2 bases and J by 5 bases, leaving 13 bases between them. Together with reference TRBV7-9 and TRBJ2-7, the CDR3 gives the full variable domain: DTGVSQNPRHKITKRGQNVTFRCDPISEHNRLYWYRQTLGQGPEFLTYFQNEAQLEKSRLLSDRFSAERPKGSFSTLEIQRTEQGDSAMYLCASSLLPGAHEQYFGPGTRLTVT.